The 5 T cell receptor beta chains below come from one sample, sequenced in a study of T-cell reconstitution after alpha-beta-depleted transplantation in children (dated by TCRdb to the mid-2010s). Library prep was done by PCR. These reads were obtained on an Illumina HiSeq 2500. TCR libraries were prepared with molecular barcoding, using unique molecular identifiers to normalize TCRbeta repertoire quantification. The public sequencing data were trimmed at Q25 with fastp and processed into clonotypes with MiXCR by TCRdb, which kept only in-frame beta chains. Every CDR3 protein is listed once, alongside the most common genes and DNA of its rows. In all, the sample holds a few hundred thousand distinct CDR3 sequences, and 10% of those were seen once. In total, the top ten clones hold less than 2.5% of the sample. Source: PBMCs from the stem cell graft donor, taken from the stem cell graft. These receptors originate from a human donor who donated a stem cell graft to a child with acute lymphoblastic leukemia.

The chain is built from TRBV27 and TRBJ2-6; D not certain. This CDR3 spans 15 amino acids. Germline V gene sequence: CDR1 MNHEY, CDR2 SMNVEV (reference sequence). Trimming removed 2 bases at V and 1 base at J, with 6 bases between. DNA for the CDR3: TGTGCCAGCAGTTTAACGGCTTCTGGGGCCAACGTCCTGACTTTC. This codes for CASSLTASGANVLTF.

This clonotype came up a few times. The V and J genes are TRBV7-2 and TRBJ2-1; the D gene is possibly TRBD2 (5 bases). V shed 1 base and J shed 7 bases, with 11 bases lying between them. The CDR3 is 14 residues long. Germline-derived CDR1 and CDR2 are SGHTA and FQGNSA. In nucleotides, the CDR3 is TGTGCCAGCAGCTTAGGGGCTAGCCGTAATGAGCAGTTCTTC. The encoded protein is CASSLGASRNEQFF.

The rearrangement uses TRBV6-2 or TRBV6-3 and TRBJ1-2; 9 positions match TRBD1. The CDR3 is made up of 15 amino acids. Germline CDR1 MNHEY, CDR2 SVGEGT. V was pared by 5 bases and J by 6 bases, with 10 bases of the junction left unmatched. The CDR3: CASSPPGTGRNGYTF. In DNA, the CDR3 is TGTGCCAGCAGTCCACCCGGGACAGGGAGGAATGGCTACACCTTC.

The chain has TRBV20-1 and TRBJ2-1; the match to TRBD2 covers 11 bases. J lost 4 bases, V lost 3 bases, and 8 bases had no gene match. Germline CDR1 is DFQATT and CDR2 is SNEGSKA (reference sequence). The CDR3 spans 16 residues. The DNA of the CDR3 is TGCAGTGCTAGGACTAGCGGGACTCCCGGATACAATGAGCAGTTCTTC. Encoded protein: CSARTSGTPGYNEQFF.

This clonotype was observed a handful of times. This chain connects TRBV20-1 to TRBJ2-1; perhaps TRBD1 as D (6 bases). The CDR3 contains 14 residues. The V and J ends lost 0 bases and 11 bases respectively, with 17 bases between them. The germline CDR1 and CDR2 sequences are DFQATT and SNEGSKA (reference sequence). DNA of the CDR3: TGCAGTGCTAGAGATCTCCACAGGGACGCGAAGCAGTTCTTC. Translation gives CSARDLHRDAKQFF.